The rows below give T cell receptor beta chains drawn from one sample of a study of cytomegalovirus exposure and HLA in healthy donors. The repertoire was sequenced with immunoSEQ multiplex PCR; TCRdb's copy has only in-frame clones and lacks some. The table has approximately 300,000 clones, 86% seen once; the top ten hold 0.7% to 0.85%. Input material: PBMCs. These receptors were collected from a woman under 30 in good health and CMV-seronegative. The CDR3 runs from the conserved cysteine through the conserved F or W. Fields, in order: V gene, CDR3 protein.

TRBV7-2 | CASSFPSHRGHPEMYEQYF
TRBV9 | CASAGSAAGGLSGANVLTF
TRBV4-2 | CASSRGFDRGLFF
TRBV29-1 | CSVSGGRVSEAFF
TRBV18 | CASSPSRGNYGYTF
TRBV5-1 | CASSLGGSSGRTSYEQYF
TRBV2 | CATQGGTGFQETQYF
TRBV4-3 | CASSLWTGEVEGYTF
TRBV11-2 | CASSSPRSGANVLTF
TRBV18 | CASSPSLVKGGTEAFF
TRBV5-1 | CASSSPSGHSYNEQFF
TRBV4-3 | CASSQDKWGRLVYSNQPQHF
TRBV7-6 | CASSSTPPGQGFESFF
TRBV18 | CASSPLVASNTGELFF
TRBV27 | CASSFRGPRKKNTEAFF
TRBV6-1 | CASREGATGELFF
TRBV27 | CASSPQGNLEAFF
TRBV4-2 | CASSQGLAGVGETQYF
TRBV5-1 | CASSFDTETQYF
TRBV4-2 | CASQRGTNEKLFF
TRBV27 | CASSLQGNTEAFF
TRBV9 | CASSVAADYNEQFF
TRBV7-3 | CASSLNAGADTQYF
TRBV6-5 | CASSPTGSQLREQYF
TRBV9 | CASSVVGLAGGGANVLTF
TRBV4-2 | CASSRTRGLYDYGYTF
TRBV6-1 | CASSPPGGEGYGYTF
TRBV6-5 | CASTTRARNTGELFF
TRBV30 | CAGALGRTGGVTGELFF
TRBV6-5 | CASSYSGGSNYGYTF
TRBV14 | CASRSTTAVEETQYF